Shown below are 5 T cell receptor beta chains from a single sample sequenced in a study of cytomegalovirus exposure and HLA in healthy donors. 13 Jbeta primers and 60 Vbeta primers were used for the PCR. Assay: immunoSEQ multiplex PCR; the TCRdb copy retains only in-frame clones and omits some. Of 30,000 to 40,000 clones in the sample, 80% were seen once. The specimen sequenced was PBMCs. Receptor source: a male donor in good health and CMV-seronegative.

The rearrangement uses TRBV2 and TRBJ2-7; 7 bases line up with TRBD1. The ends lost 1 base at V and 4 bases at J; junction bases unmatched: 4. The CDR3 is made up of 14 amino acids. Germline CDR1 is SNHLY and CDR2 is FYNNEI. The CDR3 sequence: CASSEGTGYYEQYF. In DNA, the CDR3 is TGTGCCAGCAGTGAAGGGACAGGATATTACGAGCAGTACTTC.

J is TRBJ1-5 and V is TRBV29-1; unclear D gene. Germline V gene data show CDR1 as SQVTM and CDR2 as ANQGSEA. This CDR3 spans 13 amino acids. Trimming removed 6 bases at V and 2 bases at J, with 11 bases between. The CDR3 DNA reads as TGCAGCGTGAGTCGGGAAGGCAATCAGCCCCAGCATTTT. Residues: CSVSREGNQPQHF.

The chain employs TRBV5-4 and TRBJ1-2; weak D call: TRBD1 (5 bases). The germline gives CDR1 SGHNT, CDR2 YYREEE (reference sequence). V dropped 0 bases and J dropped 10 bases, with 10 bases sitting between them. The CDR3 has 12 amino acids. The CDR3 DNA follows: TGTGCCAGCAGCTTGGTGGGGCAGCCCTACACCTTC. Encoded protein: CASSLVGQPYTF.

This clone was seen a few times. The CDR3 loop reads CASSTIGRSGANVLTF. The DNA for the CDR3 is TGCGCCAGCAGCACGATCGGGAGGTCCGGGGCCAACGTCCTGACTTTC. The chain employs TRBV4-3 and TRBJ2-6; 7 bases align to TRBD2. This CDR3 region has 16 residues. Germline V gene sequence: CDR1 LGHNA, CDR2 YSLEER. V was clipped by 5 bases and J by 4 bases; unmatched bases: 8.

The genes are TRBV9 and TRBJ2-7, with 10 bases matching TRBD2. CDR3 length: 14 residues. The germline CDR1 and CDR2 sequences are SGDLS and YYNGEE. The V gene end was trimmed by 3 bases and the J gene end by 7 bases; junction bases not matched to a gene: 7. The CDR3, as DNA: TGTGCCAGCAGCGATGCTAGCGGGAGCGAAGAGCAGTACTTC. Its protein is CASSDASGSEEQYF.